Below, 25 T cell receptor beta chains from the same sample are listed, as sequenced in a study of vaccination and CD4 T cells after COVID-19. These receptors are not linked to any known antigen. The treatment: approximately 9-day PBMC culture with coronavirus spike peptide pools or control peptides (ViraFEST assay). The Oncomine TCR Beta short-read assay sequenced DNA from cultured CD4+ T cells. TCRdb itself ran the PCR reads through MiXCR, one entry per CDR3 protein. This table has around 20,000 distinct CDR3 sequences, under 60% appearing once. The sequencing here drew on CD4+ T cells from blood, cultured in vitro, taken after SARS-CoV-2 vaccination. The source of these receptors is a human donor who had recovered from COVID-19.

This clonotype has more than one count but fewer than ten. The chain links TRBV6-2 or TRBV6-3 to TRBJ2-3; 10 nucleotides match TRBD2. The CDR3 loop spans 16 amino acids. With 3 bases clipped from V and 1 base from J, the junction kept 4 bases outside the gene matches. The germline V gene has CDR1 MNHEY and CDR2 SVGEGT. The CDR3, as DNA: TGTGCCAGCAGTTATACGCTAGCGGGGGGCACAGATACGCAGTATTTT. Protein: CASSYTLAGGTDTQYF.

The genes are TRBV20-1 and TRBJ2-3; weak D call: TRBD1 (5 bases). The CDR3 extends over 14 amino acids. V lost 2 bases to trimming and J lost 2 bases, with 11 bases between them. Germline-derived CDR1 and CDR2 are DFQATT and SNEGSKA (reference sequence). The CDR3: CSARSGANTDTQYF. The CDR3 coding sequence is TGCAGTGCTAGAAGTGGGGCAAACACAGATACGCAGTATTTT.

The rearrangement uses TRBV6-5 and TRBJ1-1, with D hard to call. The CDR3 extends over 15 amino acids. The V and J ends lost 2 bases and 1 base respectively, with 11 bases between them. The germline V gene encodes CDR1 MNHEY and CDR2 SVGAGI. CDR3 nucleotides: TGTGCCAGCAGTTACACGACTCTACGGAACACTGAAGCTTTCTTT. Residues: CASSYTTLRNTEAFF.

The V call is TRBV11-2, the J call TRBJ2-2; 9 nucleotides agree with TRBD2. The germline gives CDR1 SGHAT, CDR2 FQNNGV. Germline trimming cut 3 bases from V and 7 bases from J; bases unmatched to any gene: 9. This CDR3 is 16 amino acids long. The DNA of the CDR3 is TGTGCCAGCAGCTTCCTGGGACTAGCAGGGAGCGGGGAGCTGTTTTTT. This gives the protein CASSFLGLAGSGELFF.

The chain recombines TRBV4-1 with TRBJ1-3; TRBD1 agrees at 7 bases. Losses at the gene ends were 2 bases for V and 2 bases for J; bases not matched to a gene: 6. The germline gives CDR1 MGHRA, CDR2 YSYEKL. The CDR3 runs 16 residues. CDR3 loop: CASSQPTGAAGNTIYF. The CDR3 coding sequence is TGCGCCAGCAGCCAACCCACAGGGGCGGCTGGAAACACCATATATTTT.

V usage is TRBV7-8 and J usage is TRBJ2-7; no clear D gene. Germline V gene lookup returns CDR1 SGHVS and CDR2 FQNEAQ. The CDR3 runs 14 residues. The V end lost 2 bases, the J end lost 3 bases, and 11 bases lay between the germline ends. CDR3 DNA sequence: TGTGCCAGCAGCTTAAGTGGCACAAACTACGAGCAGTACTTC. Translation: CASSLSGTNYEQYF.

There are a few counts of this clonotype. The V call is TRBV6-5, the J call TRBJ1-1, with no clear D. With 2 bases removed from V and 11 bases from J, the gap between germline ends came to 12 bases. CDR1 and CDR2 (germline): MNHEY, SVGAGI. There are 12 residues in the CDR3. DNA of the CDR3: TGTGCCAGCAGTTACCGGGGAGACGACGCTTTCTTT. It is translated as CASSYRGDDAFF.

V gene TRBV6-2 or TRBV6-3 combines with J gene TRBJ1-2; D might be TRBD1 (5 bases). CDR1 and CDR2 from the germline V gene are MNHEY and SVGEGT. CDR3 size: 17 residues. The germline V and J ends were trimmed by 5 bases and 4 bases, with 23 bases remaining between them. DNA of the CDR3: TGTGCCAGCAGTACCCGGGACCCCCGGGTTGGTTTCTATGGCTACACCTTC. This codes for CASSTRDPRVGFYGYTF.

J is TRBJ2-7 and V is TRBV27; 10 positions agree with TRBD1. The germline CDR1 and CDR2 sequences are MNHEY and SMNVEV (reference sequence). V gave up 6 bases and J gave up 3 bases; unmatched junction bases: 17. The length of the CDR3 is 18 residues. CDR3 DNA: TGTGCCAGCAGCTTCGCACCTCGGCCCAGGACAGGGGGCTACGAGCAGTACTTC. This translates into CASSFAPRPRTGGYEQYF.

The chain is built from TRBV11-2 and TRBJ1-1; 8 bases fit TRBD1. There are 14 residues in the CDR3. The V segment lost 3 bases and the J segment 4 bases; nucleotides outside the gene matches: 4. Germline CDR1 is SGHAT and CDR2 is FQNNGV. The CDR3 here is CASSLTGDRTEAFF. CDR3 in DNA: TGTGCCAGCAGCTTGACAGGGGACCGCACTGAAGCTTTCTTT. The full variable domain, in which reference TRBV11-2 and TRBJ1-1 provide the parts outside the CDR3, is EAGVAQSPRYKIIEKRQSVAFWCNPISGHATLYWYQQILGQGPKLLIQFQNNGVVDDSQLPKDRFSAERLKGVDSTLKIQPAKLEDSAVYLCASSLTGDRTEAFFGQGTRLTVV.

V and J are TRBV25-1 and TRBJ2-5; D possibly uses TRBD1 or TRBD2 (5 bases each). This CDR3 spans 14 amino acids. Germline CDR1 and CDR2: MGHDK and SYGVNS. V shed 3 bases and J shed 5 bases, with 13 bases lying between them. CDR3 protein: CASSEPLGEETQYF. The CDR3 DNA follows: TGTGCCAGCAGTGAGCCCCTGGGGGAGGAGACCCAGTACTTC.

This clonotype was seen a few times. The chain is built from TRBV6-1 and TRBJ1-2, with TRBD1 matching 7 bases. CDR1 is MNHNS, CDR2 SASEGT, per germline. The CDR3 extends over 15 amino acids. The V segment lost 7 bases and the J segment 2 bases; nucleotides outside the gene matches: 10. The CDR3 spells CASTPRRGQNYGYTF. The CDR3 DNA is TGTGCCAGCACCCCCAGGAGGGGACAGAACTATGGCTACACCTTC.

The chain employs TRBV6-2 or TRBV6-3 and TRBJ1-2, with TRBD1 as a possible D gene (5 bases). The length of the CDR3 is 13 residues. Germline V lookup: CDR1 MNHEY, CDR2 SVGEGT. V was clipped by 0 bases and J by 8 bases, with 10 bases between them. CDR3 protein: CASSYSLWDGYTF. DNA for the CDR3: TGTGCCAGCAGTTACTCGTTGTGGGACGGCTACACCTTC.

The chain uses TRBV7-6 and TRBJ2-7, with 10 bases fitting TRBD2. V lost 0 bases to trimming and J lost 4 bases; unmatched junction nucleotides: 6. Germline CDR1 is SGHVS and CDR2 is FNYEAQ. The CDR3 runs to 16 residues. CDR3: CASSLAAASGSYEQYF. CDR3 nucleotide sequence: TGTGCCAGCAGCTTAGCGGCGGCTAGCGGGAGTTACGAGCAGTACTTC. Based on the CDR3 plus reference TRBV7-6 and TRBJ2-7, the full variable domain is GAGVSQSPRYKVTKRGQDVALRCDPISGHVSLYWYRQALGQGPEFLTYFNYEAQQDKSGLPNDRFSAERPEGSISTLTIQRTEQRDSAMYRCASSLAAASGSYEQYFGPGTRLTVT.

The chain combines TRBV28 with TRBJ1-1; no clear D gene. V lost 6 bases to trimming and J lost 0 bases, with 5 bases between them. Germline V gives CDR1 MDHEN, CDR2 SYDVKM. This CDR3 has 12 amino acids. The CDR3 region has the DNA TGTGCCAGCAGCACGGTGAACACTGAAGCTTTCTTT. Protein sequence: CASSTVNTEAFF.

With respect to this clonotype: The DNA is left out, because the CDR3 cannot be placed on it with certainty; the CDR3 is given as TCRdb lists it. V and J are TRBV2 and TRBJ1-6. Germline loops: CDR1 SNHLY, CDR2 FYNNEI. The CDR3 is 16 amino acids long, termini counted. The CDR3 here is CASSSSGNSYNSPLHF.

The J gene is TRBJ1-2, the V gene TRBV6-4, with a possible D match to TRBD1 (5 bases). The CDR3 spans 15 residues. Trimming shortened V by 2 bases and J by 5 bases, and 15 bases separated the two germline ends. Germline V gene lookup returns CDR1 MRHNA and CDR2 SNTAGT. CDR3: CASSDGETDGYGYTF. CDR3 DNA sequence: TGTGCCAGCAGTGACGGAGAGACAGACGGATATGGCTACACCTTC.

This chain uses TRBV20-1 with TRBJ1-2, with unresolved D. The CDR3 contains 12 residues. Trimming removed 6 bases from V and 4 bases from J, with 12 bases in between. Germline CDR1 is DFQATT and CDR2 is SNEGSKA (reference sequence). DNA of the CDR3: TGCAGTGCCCCTCGTCCCAGCTATGGCTACACCTTC. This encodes CSAPRPSYGYTF.

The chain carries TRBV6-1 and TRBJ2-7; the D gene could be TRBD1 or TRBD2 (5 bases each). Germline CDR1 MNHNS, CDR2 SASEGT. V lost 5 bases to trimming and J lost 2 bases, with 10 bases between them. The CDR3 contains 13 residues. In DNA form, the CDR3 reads TGTGCCAGCAGTAGGGACGGGACCTACGAGCAGTACTTC. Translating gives CASSRDGTYEQYF.

As DNA, the CDR3 is TGCAGTGCCCTACTAGCGGGCGTCGCCTACGAGCAGTACTTC. This translates into CSALLAGVAYEQYF. The J gene is TRBJ2-7, the V gene TRBV20-1; 9 bases line up with TRBD2. The germline V gene has CDR1 DFQATT and CDR2 SNEGSKA (reference sequence). The trim removed 6 bases at V and 2 bases at J, leaving 8 bases unmatched. The CDR3 runs to 14 residues.

CDR3: CSVTRDRVTGELFF. The CDR3 nucleotides read TGCAGCGTCACCAGGGACAGGGTCACCGGGGAGCTGTTTTTT. The chain combines TRBV29-1 with TRBJ2-2; TRBD1 agrees at 9 bases. The CDR3 covers 14 residues. The ends lost 6 bases at V and 4 bases at J; junction bases unmatched: 6. In germline, CDR1 is SQVTM, CDR2 ANQGSEA.

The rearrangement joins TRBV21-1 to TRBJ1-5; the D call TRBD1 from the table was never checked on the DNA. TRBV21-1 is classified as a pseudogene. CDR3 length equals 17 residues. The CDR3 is CASSIGRGFRGNQPQHF. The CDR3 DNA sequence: TGTGCCAGCAGCATCGGCAGGGGGTTTAGAGGCAATCAGCCCCAGCATTTT.

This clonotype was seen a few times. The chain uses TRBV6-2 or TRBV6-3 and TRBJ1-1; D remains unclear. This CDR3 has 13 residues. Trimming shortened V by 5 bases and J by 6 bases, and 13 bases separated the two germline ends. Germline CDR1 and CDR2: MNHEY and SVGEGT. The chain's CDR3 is CASSTARVAEAFF. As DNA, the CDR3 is TGTGCCAGCAGTACGGCCCGGGTGGCTGAAGCTTTCTTT.

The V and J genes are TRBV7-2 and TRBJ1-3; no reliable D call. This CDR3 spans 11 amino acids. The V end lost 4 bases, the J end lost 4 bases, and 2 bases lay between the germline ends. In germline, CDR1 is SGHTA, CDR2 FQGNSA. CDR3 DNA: TGTGCCAGCAGCTCCGGAAACACCATATATTTT. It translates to CASSSGNTIYF.

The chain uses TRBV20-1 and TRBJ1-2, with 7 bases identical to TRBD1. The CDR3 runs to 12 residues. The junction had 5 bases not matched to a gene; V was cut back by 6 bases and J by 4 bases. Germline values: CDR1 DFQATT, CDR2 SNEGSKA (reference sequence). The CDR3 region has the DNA TGCAGTGCCCGACAGGGTTCCTATGGCTACACCTTC. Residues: CSARQGSYGYTF.